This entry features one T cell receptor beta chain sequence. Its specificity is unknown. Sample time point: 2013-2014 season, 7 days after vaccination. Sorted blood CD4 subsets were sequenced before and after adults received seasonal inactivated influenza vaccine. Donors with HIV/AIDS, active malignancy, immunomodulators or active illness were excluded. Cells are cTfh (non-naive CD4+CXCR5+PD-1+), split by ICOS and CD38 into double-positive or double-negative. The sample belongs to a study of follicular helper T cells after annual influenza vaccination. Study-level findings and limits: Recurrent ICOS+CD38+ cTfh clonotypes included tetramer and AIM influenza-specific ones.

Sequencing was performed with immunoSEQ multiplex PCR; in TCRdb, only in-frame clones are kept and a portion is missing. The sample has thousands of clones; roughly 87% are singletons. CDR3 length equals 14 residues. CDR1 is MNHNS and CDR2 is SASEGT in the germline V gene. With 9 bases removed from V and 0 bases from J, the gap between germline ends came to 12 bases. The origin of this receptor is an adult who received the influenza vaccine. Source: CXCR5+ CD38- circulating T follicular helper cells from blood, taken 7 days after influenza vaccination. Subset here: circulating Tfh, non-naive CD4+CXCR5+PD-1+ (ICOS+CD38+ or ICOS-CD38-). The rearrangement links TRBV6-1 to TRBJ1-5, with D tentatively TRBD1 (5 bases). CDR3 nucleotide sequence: TGTGCCAGTTTGACAGTAGGTAGCAATCAGCCCCAGCATTTT. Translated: CASLTVGSNQPQHF.